The rows below give T cell receptor beta chains drawn from one sample of a study of blood T cell repertoires in COVID-19. Clones were read by immunoSEQ multiplex PCR, and TCRdb kept only the in-frame ones, dropping some. This sample yields roughly 50,000 clones, of which around 86% are seen a single time; about 2% belongs to the top ten. Specimen: peripheral blood. Receptors were obtained from a woman in her fifties or sixties with acute or convalescent COVID-19. Both conserved end residues are trimmed from each CDR3.

v_gene,CDR3aa
TRBV5-1,ASSLRGGEETQY
TRBV19,ASSSSGRETQY
TRBV6-1,ASSEDSHSFNGYT
TRBV3-1/TRBV3-2,ASSQYQAPGYGYT
TRBV7-9,ASSLRTGTRNLSSEAF
TRBV7-3,ASSLLLSDTQY
TRBV19,ASSMSNIQY
TRBV6-2/TRBV6-3,ASSPRDRGVEAF
TRBV27,ATTSRRGAF
TRBV27,ASSRQGFGNQPQH
TRBV11-2,ASSFRVKGTGELF
TRBV7-2,ASSLVLAAQSETQY
TRBV5-5,ASRTTELFSTDTQY
TRBV7-9,ASSQTGGWEKLF
TRBV9,ASSLRTEANYGYT
TRBV5-1,ASSLGLQNYEQY
TRBV7-8,ASSLGLAGGGYEQY
TRBV19,ASTEERGATNEKLF
TRBV30,AWTIAGVYLDTQY
TRBV5-8,ASSERGRISYEQY
TRBV3-1/TRBV3-2,ASSQYAGTSRQETQY
TRBV18,ASSTGQAETQY
TRBV18,ASSPGTLISYNEQF
TRBV29-1,SVAHTHYEQY
TRBV11-2,ASSLSSTGELF
TRBV5-4,ASSLTGSGGGEY
TRBV28,ASSLGDRVEYGYT
TRBV5-1,ASSSGQGMADTQY
TRBV7-2,ASRPGQGHNQPQH
TRBV28,ASSLSETYEQY
TRBV5-1,ASSPAGTSGREDEQF
TRBV28,ASSLIRGNQPQH
TRBV5-1,ASSLWASDSSEQF
TRBV11-2,ASSLSRSGGSYEQY
TRBV12-3/TRBV12-4,ASSFYAGGPQH
TRBV15,ATSSNYLDQEQY
TRBV9,ASSVTSGGLDEQF
TRBV6-1,ASSEPQNGYT
TRBV19,ASTKLGTGDSPLH
TRBV4-1,ASSPGLAGLTKNIQY
TRBV28,ASNDAPTVYGYT
TRBV7-2,ASSLARLAGGTSTDTQY
TRBV7-2,ASSLSGGLGETQY
TRBV19,ASSILQGKSEAF
TRBV21-1,ASSKARDGPFERETQY
TRBV28,ASSLDRGQNTEAF
TRBV18,ASSPDRVEGYT
TRBV5-1,ASRARGIYNEQF
TRBV7-6,ASSLGGQGNSPLH
TRBV27,ASSPRQGFYGYT
TRBV3-1/TRBV3-2,ASSLRTTNEKLF
TRBV18,ASSRVEQETQY
TRBV2,ASSEAPPGQPGEKLF
TRBV14,ASSPTQGRPFYGYT
TRBV5-4,ASSFGDEQF
TRBV20-1,SAAGSETQY
TRBV13,ASSLVGFSSGNTIY
TRBV2,ASSFGQGHGYT
TRBV18,ASSPLFRRGTEAF
TRBV5-4,ASSYLDGGGTYGYT